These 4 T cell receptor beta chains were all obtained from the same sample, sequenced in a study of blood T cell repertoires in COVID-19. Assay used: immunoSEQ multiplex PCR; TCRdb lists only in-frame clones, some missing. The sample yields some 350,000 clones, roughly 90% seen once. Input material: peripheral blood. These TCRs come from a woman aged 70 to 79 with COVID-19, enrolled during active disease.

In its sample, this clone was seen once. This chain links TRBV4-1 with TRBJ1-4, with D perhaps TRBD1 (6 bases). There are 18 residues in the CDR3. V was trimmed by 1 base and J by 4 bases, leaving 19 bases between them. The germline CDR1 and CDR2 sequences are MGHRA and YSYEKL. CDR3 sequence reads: CASSQGGRGSLFNEKLFF. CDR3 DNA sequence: TGCGCCAGCAGCCAAGGAGGCAGGGGAAGCCTTTTTAATGAAAAACTGTTTTTT.

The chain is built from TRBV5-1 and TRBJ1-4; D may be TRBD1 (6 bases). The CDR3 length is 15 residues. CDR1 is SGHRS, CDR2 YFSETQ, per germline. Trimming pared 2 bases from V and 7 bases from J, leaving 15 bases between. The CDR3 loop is CASSFLSGAREKLFF. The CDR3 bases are TGCGCCAGCAGCTTTCTATCAGGGGCTCGTGAAAAACTGTTTTTT.

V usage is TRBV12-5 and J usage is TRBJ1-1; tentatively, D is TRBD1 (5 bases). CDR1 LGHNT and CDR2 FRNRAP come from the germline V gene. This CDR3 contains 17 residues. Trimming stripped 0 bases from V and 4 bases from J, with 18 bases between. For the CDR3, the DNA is TGTGCTAGTGGTTTGGTACGGGGGTCGGGGAGTCCCACTGAAGCTTTCTTT. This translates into CASGLVRGSGSPTEAFF.

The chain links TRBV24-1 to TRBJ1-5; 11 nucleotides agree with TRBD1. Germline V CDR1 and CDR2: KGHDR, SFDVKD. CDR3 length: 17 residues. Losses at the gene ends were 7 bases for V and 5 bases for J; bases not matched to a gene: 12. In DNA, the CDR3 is TGTGCCACCAGCGCTACCTTGGGACAGGGGGAGGATCAGCCCCAGCATTTT. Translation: CATSATLGQGEDQPQHF.